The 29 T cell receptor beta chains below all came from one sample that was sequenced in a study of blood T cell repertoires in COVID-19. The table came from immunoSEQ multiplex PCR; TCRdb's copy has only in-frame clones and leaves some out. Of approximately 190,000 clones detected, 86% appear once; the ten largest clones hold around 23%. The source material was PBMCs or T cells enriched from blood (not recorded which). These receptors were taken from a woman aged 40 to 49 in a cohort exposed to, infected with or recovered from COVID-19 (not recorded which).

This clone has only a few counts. As DNA, the CDR3 is TGTGCCAGCACCGAAGGAGGATCTACTGGAAACACCATATATTTT. Translated, it gives CASTEGGSTGNTIYF. J is TRBJ1-3 and V is TRBV2, with no clear D. This CDR3 is 15 amino acids long. From germline, CDR1 is SNHLY and CDR2 FYNNEI. V shed 7 bases and J shed 2 bases, with 15 bases lying between them.

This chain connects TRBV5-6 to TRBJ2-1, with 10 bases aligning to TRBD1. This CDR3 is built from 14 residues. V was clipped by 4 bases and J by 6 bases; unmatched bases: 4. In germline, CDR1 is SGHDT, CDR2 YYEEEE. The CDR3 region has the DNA TGTGCCAGCAGCCAAGACAGGGGGCTCAATGAGCAGTTCTTC. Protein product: CASSQDRGLNEQFF.

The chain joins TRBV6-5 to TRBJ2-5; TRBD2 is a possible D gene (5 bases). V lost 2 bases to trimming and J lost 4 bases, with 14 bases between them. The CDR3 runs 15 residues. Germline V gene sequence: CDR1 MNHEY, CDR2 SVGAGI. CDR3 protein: CASSYGGSGGETQYF. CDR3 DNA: TGTGCCAGCAGTTACGGAGGCTCCGGCGGAGAGACCCAGTACTTC.

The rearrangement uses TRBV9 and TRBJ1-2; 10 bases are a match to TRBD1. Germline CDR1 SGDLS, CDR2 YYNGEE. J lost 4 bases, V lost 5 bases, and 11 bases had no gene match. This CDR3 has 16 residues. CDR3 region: CASSDGTGTGAYGYTF. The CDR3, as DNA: TGTGCCAGCAGTGACGGGACCGGGACAGGGGCCTATGGCTACACCTTC.

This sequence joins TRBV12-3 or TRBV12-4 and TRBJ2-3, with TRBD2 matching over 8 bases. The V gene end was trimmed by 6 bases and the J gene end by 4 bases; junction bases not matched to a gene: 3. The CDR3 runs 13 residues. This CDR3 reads CASSRGGSDTQYF. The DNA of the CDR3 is TGTGCCAGCAGCCGGGGGGGTTCAGATACGCAGTATTTT.

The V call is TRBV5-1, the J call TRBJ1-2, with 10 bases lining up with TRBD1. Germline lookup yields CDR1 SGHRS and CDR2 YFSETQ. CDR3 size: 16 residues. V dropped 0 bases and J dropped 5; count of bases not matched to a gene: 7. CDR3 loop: CASSLEPTGGGYGYTF. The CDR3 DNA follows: TGCGCCAGCAGCTTGGAGCCGACAGGGGGCGGGTATGGCTACACCTTC. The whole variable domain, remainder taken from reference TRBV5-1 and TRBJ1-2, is KAGVTQTPRYLIKTRGQQVTLSCSPISGHRSVSWYQQTPGQGLQFLFEYFSETQRNKGNFPGRFSGRQFSNSRSEMNVSTLELGDSALYLCASSLEPTGGGYGYTFGSGTRLTVV.

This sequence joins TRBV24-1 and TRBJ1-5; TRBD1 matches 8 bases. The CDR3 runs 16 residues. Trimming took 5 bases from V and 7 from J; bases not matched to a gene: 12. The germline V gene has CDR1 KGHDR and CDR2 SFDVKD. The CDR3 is CATSVAGGADGQPQHF. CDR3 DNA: TGTGCCACCAGTGTCGCAGGGGGCGCAGATGGCCAGCCCCAGCATTTT.

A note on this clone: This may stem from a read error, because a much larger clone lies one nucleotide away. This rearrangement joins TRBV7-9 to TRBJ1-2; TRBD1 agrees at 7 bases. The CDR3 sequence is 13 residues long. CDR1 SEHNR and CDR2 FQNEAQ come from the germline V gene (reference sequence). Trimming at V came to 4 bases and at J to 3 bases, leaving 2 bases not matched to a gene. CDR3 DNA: TGTGCCAGCAGCTCACAGGGGTACTATGGCTACACCTTC. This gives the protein CASSSQGYYGYTF.

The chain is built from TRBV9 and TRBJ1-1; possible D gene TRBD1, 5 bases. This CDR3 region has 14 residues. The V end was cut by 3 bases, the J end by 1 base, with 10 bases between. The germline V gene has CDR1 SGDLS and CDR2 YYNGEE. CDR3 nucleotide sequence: TGTGCCAGCAGCGAGGGACTTTGGAACACTGAAGCTTTCTTT. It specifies CASSEGLWNTEAFF.

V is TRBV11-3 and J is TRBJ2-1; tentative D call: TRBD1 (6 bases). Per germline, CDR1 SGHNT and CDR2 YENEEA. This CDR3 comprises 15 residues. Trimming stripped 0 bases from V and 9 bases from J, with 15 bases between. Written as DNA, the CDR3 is TGTGCCAGCAGCTTAGATATGCAGGGGATTTCTGAGCAGTTCTTC. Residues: CASSLDMQGISEQFF.

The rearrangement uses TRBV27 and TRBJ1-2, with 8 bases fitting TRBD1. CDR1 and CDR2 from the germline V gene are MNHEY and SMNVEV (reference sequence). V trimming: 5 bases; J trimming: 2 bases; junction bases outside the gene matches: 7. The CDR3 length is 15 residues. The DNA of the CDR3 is TGTGCCAGCAGTAACGACAGGGGAGTAAACTATGGCTACACCTTC. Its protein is CASSNDRGVNYGYTF.

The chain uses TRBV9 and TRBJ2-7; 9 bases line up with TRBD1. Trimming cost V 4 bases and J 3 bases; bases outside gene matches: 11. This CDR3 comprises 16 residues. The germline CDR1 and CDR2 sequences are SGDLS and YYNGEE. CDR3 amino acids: CASSPRETGGRYEQYF. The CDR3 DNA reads TGTGCCAGCAGCCCCCGAGAGACAGGGGGGCGCTACGAGCAGTACTTC.

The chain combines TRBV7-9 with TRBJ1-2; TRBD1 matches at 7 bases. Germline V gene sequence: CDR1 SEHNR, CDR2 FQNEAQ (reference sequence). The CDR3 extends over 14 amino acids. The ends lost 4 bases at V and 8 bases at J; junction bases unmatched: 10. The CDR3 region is CASSSQGTVGGYTF. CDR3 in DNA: TGTGCCAGCAGCTCCCAAGGGACAGTGGGGGGCTACACCTTC.

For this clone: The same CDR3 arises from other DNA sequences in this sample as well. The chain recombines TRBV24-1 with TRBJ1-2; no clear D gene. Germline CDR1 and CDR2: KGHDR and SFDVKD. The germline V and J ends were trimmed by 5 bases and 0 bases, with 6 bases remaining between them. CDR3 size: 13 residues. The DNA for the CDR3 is TGTGCCACCAGTGGTGACTCTAACTATGGCTACACCTTC. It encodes CATSGDSNYGYTF.

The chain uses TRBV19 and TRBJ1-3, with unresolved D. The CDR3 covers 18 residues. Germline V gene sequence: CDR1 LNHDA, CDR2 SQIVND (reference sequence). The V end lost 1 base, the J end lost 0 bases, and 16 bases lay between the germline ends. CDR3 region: CASSIALAGPSSGNTIYF. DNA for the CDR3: TGTGCCAGTAGTATAGCGTTGGCAGGTCCCTCCTCTGGAAACACCATATATTTT.

Here the CDR3 DNA reads TGTGCCAGCAGCCCGACAGGGCTAGGAACCGGGGAGCTGTTTTTT. Its protein product is CASSPTGLGTGELFF. The chain employs TRBV7-9 and TRBJ2-2; 7 nucleotides line up with TRBD1. Germline values: CDR1 SEHNR, CDR2 FQNEAQ (reference sequence). With 5 bases clipped from V and 5 bases from J, the junction kept 8 bases outside the gene matches. The CDR3 is made up of 15 amino acids.

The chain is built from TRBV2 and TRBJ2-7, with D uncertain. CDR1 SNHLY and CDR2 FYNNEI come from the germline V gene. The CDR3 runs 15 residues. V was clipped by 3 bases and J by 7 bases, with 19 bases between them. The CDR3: CASSEGSPSTWEQYF. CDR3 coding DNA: TGTGCCAGCAGTGAGGGCTCCCCGTCTACTTGGGAGCAGTACTTC.

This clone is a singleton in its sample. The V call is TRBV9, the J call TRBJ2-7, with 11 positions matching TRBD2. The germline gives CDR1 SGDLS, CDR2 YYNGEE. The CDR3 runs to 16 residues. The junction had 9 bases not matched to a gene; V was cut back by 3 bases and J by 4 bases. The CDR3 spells CASSDPVAGGRYEQYF. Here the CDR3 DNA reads TGTGCCAGCAGCGACCCAGTAGCGGGAGGGAGGTACGAGCAGTACTTC.

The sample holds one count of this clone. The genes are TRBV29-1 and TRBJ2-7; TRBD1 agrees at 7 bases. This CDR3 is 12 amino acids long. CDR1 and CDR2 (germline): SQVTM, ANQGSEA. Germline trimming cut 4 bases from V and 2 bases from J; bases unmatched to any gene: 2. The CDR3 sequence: CSVVGQAYEQYF. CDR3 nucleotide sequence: TGCAGCGTTGTAGGACAGGCCTACGAGCAGTACTTC.

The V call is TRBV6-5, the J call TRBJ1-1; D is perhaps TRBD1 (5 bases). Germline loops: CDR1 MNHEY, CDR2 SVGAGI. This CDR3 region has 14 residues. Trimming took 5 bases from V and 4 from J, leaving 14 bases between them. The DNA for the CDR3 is TGTGCCAGCAGTCTTGGCAGGGAGGGCACTGAAGCTTTCTTT. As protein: CASSLGREGTEAFF.

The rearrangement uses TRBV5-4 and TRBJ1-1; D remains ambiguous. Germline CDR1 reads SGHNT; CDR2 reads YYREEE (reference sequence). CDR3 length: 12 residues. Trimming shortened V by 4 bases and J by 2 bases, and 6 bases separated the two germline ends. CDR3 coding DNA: TGTGCCAGCAGCCGGGGTAACACTGAAGCTTTCTTT. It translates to CASSRGNTEAFF.

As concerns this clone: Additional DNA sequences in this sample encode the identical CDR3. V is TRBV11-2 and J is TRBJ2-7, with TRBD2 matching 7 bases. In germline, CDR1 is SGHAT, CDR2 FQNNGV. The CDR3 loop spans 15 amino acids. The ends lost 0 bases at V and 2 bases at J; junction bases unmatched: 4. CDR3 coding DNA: TGTGCCAGCAGCTTAGAGGTCGGACTAGCCTACGAGCAGTACTTC. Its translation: CASSLEVGLAYEQYF.

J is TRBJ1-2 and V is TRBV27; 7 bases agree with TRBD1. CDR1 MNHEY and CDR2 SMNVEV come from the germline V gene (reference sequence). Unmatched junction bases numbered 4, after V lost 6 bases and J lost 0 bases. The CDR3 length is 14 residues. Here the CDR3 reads CASRYRGTNYGYTF. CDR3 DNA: TGTGCCAGCAGGTACAGGGGCACTAACTATGGCTACACCTTC.

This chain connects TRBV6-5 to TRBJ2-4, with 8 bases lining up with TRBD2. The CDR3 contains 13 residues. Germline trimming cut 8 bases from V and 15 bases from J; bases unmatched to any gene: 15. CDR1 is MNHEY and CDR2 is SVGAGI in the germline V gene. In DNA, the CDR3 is TGTGCCAGCGGACCGGGGACTAGTGAGGTCACGTACTTC. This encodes CASGPGTSEVTYF.

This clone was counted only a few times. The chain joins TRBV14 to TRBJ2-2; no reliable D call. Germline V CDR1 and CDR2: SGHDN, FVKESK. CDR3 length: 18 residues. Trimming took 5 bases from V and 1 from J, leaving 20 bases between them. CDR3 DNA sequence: TGTGCCAGCAGCTCGACACTCCTGGGCGAATGGAACACCGGGGAGCTGTTTTTT. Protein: CASSSTLLGEWNTGELFF.

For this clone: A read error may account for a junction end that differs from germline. The CDR3 DNA follows: TGTGCCAGCAGCTTGCCGGGGAGGAACTCTGGCTACACCTTC. Its translation is CASSLPGRNSGYTF. The chain has TRBV5-8 and TRBJ1-2; D ambiguous. Per germline, CDR1 SGHTS and CDR2 YDEGEE. The CDR3 sequence is 14 residues long.

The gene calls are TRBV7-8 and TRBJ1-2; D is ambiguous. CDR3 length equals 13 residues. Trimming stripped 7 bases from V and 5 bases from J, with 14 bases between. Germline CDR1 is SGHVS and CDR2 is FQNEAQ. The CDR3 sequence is CASTPPGSYGYTF. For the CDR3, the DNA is TGTGCCAGCACCCCTCCAGGATCATATGGCTACACCTTC.

The DNA for the CDR3 is TGTGCCAGCAGCCCCGACTCCTGGATGAACACCGGGGAGCTGTTTTTT. Its translation is CASSPDSWMNTGELFF. This chain links TRBV5-6 with TRBJ2-2; no firm D call. Germline CDR1 SGHDT, CDR2 YYEEEE. CDR3 length: 16 residues. With 4 bases removed from V and 1 base from J, the gap between germline ends came to 14 bases.

In nucleotides, the CDR3 is TGTGCCAGCTCTGAGTCAGGGACCTACGAGCAGTACTTC. It is translated as CASSESGTYEQYF. V and J are TRBV14 and TRBJ2-7, with D perhaps TRBD1 (5 bases). V was pared by 8 bases and J by 2 bases, with 13 bases between. The CDR3 contains 13 residues. Germline-derived CDR1 and CDR2 are SGHDN and FVKESK.